Below, 20 T cell receptor beta chains from the same sample are listed, as sequenced in a study of blood T cell repertoires in COVID-19. Clones were read by immunoSEQ multiplex PCR, and TCRdb kept only the in-frame ones, dropping some. The table includes hundreds of thousands of clones, about nine tenths detected once. Material for sequencing was peripheral blood. These receptors were obtained from a woman between 45 and 65 years old with COVID-19, enrolled during active disease.

The chain joins TRBV19 to TRBJ2-1; a possible D gene is TRBD2 (5 bases). The CDR3 is 16 residues long. Trimming removed 5 bases at V and 1 base at J, with 15 bases between. Germline V lookup: CDR1 LNHDA, CDR2 SQIVND (reference sequence). The CDR3 sequence: CASSLIRTGSYNEQFF. CDR3 nucleotides: TGTGCCAGTAGTTTAATAAGGACTGGATCCTACAATGAGCAGTTCTTC.

The J gene is TRBJ2-2, the V gene TRBV30; perhaps TRBD1 as D (6 bases). Germline CDR1 reads GTSNPN; CDR2 reads SVGIG (reference sequence). This CDR3 spans 13 amino acids. Trimming stripped 3 bases from V and 5 bases from J, with 10 bases between. CDR3 bases: TGTGCCTGGAGGCAGGGGCTGACCGGGGAGCTGTTTTTT. This encodes CAWRQGLTGELFF.

There are a few counts of this clone. The chain uses TRBV12-3 or TRBV12-4 and TRBJ1-6; perhaps TRBD1 as D (6 bases). Between the trimmed V and J ends, which lost 5 bases and 7 bases, there was a span of 9 bases. The length of the CDR3 is 13 residues. CDR3: CASSRGANSPLHF. The CDR3 coding sequence is TGTGCCAGCAGTCGGGGGGCGAATTCACCCCTCCACTTT.

The chain recombines TRBV21-1 with TRBJ2-7; the table gives TRBD2 as D, unverified against the DNA. TRBV21-1 is given as a pseudogene. The CDR3 contains 17 residues. The CDR3 region has the DNA TGTGCCAGCAGCAACATTGGCGGGAGAAAAATTCGCTACGAGCAGTACTTC. Protein product: CASSNIGGRKIRYEQYF.

This sequence joins TRBV15 and TRBJ2-7; a weak D match, TRBD2 (5 bases). The CDR3 extends over 14 amino acids. Per germline, CDR1 LNHNV and CDR2 YYDKDF (reference sequence). V lost 2 bases and J lost 3, with 11 bases in between. CDR3 coding DNA: TGTGCCACCAGCAGAACCGGGAAGGGCTACGAGCAGTACTTC. Encoded protein: CATSRTGKGYEQYF.

The chain couples TRBV2 to TRBJ1-4; possible D gene TRBD1, 5 bases. This CDR3 region has 15 residues. Between the trimmed V and J ends, which lost 2 bases and 3 bases, there was a span of 10 bases. Germline-derived CDR1 and CDR2 are SNHLY and FYNNEI. CDR3 loop: CASSEYQTANEKLFF. CDR3 coding DNA: TGTGCCAGCAGTGAATATCAGACAGCTAATGAAAAACTGTTTTTT.

The chain is built from TRBV28 and TRBJ2-1, with a weak D call TRBD2 (7 bases). The CDR3 loop spans 16 amino acids. The germline CDR1 and CDR2 sequences are MDHEN and SYDVKM. With 7 bases removed from V and 8 bases from J, the gap between germline ends came to 24 bases. The CDR3 here is CASNLGGPRRGDEQFF. CDR3 in DNA: TGTGCCAGCAACCTGGGGGGGCCCCGTCGAGGCGATGAGCAGTTCTTC.

The chain has TRBV18 and TRBJ2-7; unclear D gene. CDR1 KGHSH and CDR2 LQKENI come from the germline V gene. The CDR3 is 13 residues long. V was trimmed by 2 bases and J by 2 bases, leaving 7 bases between them. The CDR3 sequence: CASSPGPPYEQYF. The CDR3 nucleotides are TGTGCCAGCTCACCAGGCCCGCCCTACGAGCAGTACTTC.

The rearrangement links TRBV18 to TRBJ2-5; tentatively, D is TRBD2 (5 bases). V was shortened by 0 bases and J by 1 base, with 18 bases between the two germline ends. The CDR3 loop spans 18 amino acids. CDR1 and CDR2 (germline): KGHSH, LQKENI. CDR3 sequence: CASSPPVRSPSLQETQYF. As DNA, the CDR3 is TGTGCCAGCTCACCACCCGTTAGGTCGCCTAGCCTCCAAGAGACCCAGTACTTC. Combining the CDR3 with reference TRBV18 and TRBJ2-5 gives the whole variable domain NAGVMQNPRHLVRRRGQEARLRCSPMKGHSHVYWYRQLPEEGLKFMVYLQKENIIDESGMPKERFSAEFPKEGPSILRIQQVVRGDSAAYFCASSPPVRSPSLQETQYFGPGTRLLVL.

The V call is TRBV5-4, the J call TRBJ2-5; 7 positions match TRBD2. The germline gives CDR1 SGHNT, CDR2 YYREEE (reference sequence). The length of the CDR3 is 15 residues. Trimming cost V 0 bases and J 6 bases; bases outside gene matches: 8. DNA for the CDR3: TGTGCCAGCAGCTTGGACGGGAGGAGGCTGCAGACCCAGTACTTC. Protein product: CASSLDGRRLQTQYF.

About this clone itself: Compared with germline, one end of the junction differs, possibly owing to a read error. The chain carries TRBV4-2 and TRBJ1-6, with a tentative D call TRBD1 (5 bases). Germline assignment: CDR1 LGHNA and CDR2 YNFKEQ. This CDR3 has 13 residues. CDR3 DNA sequence: TGTGCCAGCAGCCAAGAGCCAAGGACACCCATCCACTTT. It is translated as CASSQEPRTPIHF.

The rearrangement joins TRBV14 to TRBJ2-5; D remains unclear. Trimming stripped 0 bases from V and 7 bases from J, with 6 bases between. Germline V lookup: CDR1 SGHDN, CDR2 FVKESK. This CDR3 is built from 12 residues. CDR3 coding DNA: TGTGCCAGCAGCCAAGAGTTCAGGACCCAGTACTTC. Translated: CASSQEFRTQYF.

The chain recombines TRBV6-6 with TRBJ1-2, with TRBD1 identical over 7 bases. This CDR3 has 15 residues. With V trimmed by 2 bases and J by 3 bases, 6 bases remained unmatched. The V gene's germline CDR1 is MNHNY and CDR2 SVGAGI (reference sequence). This chain's CDR3 is CASSYRDSSYYGYTF. The CDR3 DNA follows: TGTGCCAGCAGTTACAGGGACAGTTCATACTATGGCTACACCTTC.

V gene TRBV5-1 combines with J gene TRBJ2-5, with TRBD2 matching 8 bases. J lost 0 bases, V lost 4 bases, and 8 bases had no gene match. CDR1 and CDR2 from the germline V gene are SGHRS and YFSETQ. The length of the CDR3 is 16 residues. The CDR3 DNA follows: TGCGCCAGCAGCCCCGGACTAGCAAAGTACCAAGAGACCCAGTACTTC. Residues: CASSPGLAKYQETQYF.

CDR3 protein: CASSSRAGSGRQDTQYF. CDR3 coding DNA: TGTGCCAGCAGCTCGAGAGCAGGTAGCGGGAGGCAAGATACGCAGTATTTT. V gene TRBV7-9 combines with J gene TRBJ2-3, with 10 bases fitting TRBD2. The length of the CDR3 is 17 residues. The trim removed 4 bases at V and 5 bases at J, leaving 12 bases unmatched. Germline V gene sequence: CDR1 SEHNR, CDR2 FQNEAQ (reference sequence).

The chain uses TRBV4-1 and TRBJ2-4, with 14 bases that match TRBD2. Trimming cost V 2 bases and J 3 bases; bases outside gene matches: 15. The CDR3 runs to 21 residues. Germline CDR1 MGHRA, CDR2 YSYEKL. The CDR3 reads CASSQSGGGLAGVTDKNIQYF. CDR3 bases: TGCGCCAGCAGCCAATCCGGGGGGGGACTAGCGGGAGTGACCGACAAAAACATTCAGTACTTC.

The genes are TRBV5-1 and TRBJ1-4, with D tentatively TRBD1 (6 bases). Germline assignment: CDR1 SGHRS and CDR2 YFSETQ. The CDR3 sequence is 16 residues long. Trimming shortened V by 6 bases and J by 6 bases, and 21 bases separated the two germline ends. Written as DNA, the CDR3 is TGCGCCAGCACTCGGGGCGGGGGGCGCCTTTATGAAAAACTGTTTTTT. This codes for CASTRGGGRLYEKLFF.

This clone was seen only a few times. This chain uses TRBV6-2 or TRBV6-3 with TRBJ1-5, with TRBD1 as a possible D gene (6 bases). CDR1 is MNHEY, CDR2 SVGEGT, per germline. This CDR3 has 16 residues. Trimming stripped 0 bases from V and 6 bases from J, with 15 bases between. CDR3 DNA sequence: TGTGCCAGCAGTTACTCGAGGGGGAGGGGTAGTCAGCCCCAGCATTTT. It is translated as CASSYSRGRGSQPQHF.

The chain carries TRBV29-1 and TRBJ2-7, with a tentative D call TRBD2 (7 bases). Germline loops: CDR1 SQVTM, CDR2 ANQGSEA. The CDR3 contains 13 residues. The ends were cut back, 8 bases at V and 3 bases at J, with 17 bases in the middle. The CDR3 spells CSTRGGTNYEQYF. As DNA, the CDR3 is TGCAGCACAAGGGGGGGGACTAACTACGAGCAGTACTTC.

This clone was counted only a few times. The chain is built from TRBV27 and TRBJ2-7, with 7 bases identical to TRBD1. The CDR3 is made up of 12 amino acids. J gave up 2 bases and V 8 bases, and 3 bases lay outside the gene matches. Germline V CDR1 and CDR2: MNHEY, SMNVEV (reference sequence). The CDR3 DNA reads TGTGCCAGCCGGACAGGTGCCTACGAGCAGTACTTC. Its translation is CASRTGAYEQYF.